Following are 4 T cell receptor beta chains from one sample sequenced in a study of T-cell reconstitution after alpha-beta-depleted transplantation in children. Unique molecular identifiers featured in how the TCRbeta library was prepared. Each CDR3 protein gets one entry after TCRdb re-called the PCR reads with MiXCR. The profile shows fewer than 250,000 distinct CDR3 sequences, under 20% of them singletons. Sequences were derived from PBMCs, mostly from graft donor cells, sampled 360 days after TCRalphabeta/CD19-depleted stem cell transplant. These receptors were obtained from a male patient between 2 and 10 years old who had a stem cell transplant for acute lymphoblastic leukemia, so the T cells may come from the graft donor.

The rearrangement links TRBV10-2 to TRBJ2-5; 13 bases map to TRBD2. V gave up 3 bases and J gave up 5 bases; unmatched junction bases: 9. CDR1 and CDR2 (germline): WSHSY, SAAADI. The CDR3 runs to 17 residues. The CDR3 coding sequence is TGCGCCAGCAGTGACCTTAGACTAGCGGGGGGTAAGGAGACCCAGTACTTC. This translates into CASSDLRLAGGKETQYF.

This clonotype was counted at least ten times. The chain is built from TRBV6-6 and TRBJ1-5; possibly TRBD1 for D (5 bases). Trimming removed 7 bases at V and 4 bases at J, with 8 bases between. CDR3 length: 12 residues. Looked up from germline, CDR1 is MNHNY and CDR2 is SVGAGI (reference sequence). Here the CDR3 reads CASMGGNQPQHF. In DNA, the CDR3 is TGTGCCAGCATGGGGGGGAATCAGCCCCAGCATTTT.

This sequence joins TRBV7-9 and TRBJ1-2, with TRBD1 as a possible D gene (5 bases). The germline V and J ends were trimmed by 5 bases and 4 bases, with 11 bases remaining between them. The germline gives CDR1 SEHNR, CDR2 FQNEAQ (reference sequence). CDR3 length: 13 amino acids. The CDR3 sequence: CASSLDSTYGYTF. As DNA, the CDR3 is TGTGCCAGCAGCCTCGACAGTACCTATGGCTACACCTTC.

This sequence joins TRBV6-6 and TRBJ1-1; D gene uncertain. Germline V lookup: CDR1 MNHNY, CDR2 SVGAGI (reference sequence). CDR3 length: 13 residues. The V end lost 5 bases, the J end lost 1 base, and 8 bases lay between the germline ends. The CDR3 loop reads CASSEGKNTEAFF. The DNA of the CDR3 is TGTGCCAGCAGTGAGGGAAAGAACACTGAAGCTTTCTTT.